This is a list of T cell receptor beta chains from one sample in a study of tumour-infiltrating T cells in Burkitt lymphoma. Here immunoSEQ multiplex PCR was the method, and the copy in TCRdb shows in-frame clones only, minus some. The sample records a few thousand clones, under 25% being singletons. The sample was tumor tissue. Receptors originate from a human donor with diffuse large B-cell lymphoma. Both conserved end residues are part of each CDR3. Fields, in order: CDR3 length, J gene, V gene, CDR3 protein.

length: 15
J: TRBJ2-2
V: TRBV7-9
CDR3: CASSLRDRGTGELFF

length: 15
J: TRBJ2-2
V: TRBV18
CDR3: CASSLGQTNTGELFF

length: 12
J: TRBJ2-7
V: TRBV7-6
CDR3: CASSLKATEQYF

length: 16
J: TRBJ2-7
V: TRBV7-8
CDR3: CASSLVGLAGVSEQYF

length: 15
J: TRBJ2-7
V: TRBV28
CDR3: CASTPLGLAGGKQYF

length: 13
J: TRBJ2-7
V: TRBV4-2
CDR3: CASSQDRPYEQYF

length: 14
J: TRBJ1-3
V: TRBV7-9
CDR3: CASSLGQIGNTIYF

length: 13
J: TRBJ1-2
V: TRBV28
CDR3: CASSLTRGHGYTF

length: 11
J: TRBJ2-7
V: TRBV18
CDR3: CASSQQNEQYF

length: 13
J: TRBJ2-5
V: TRBV5-4
CDR3: CASSRQGGETQYF

length: 15
J: TRBJ1-2
V: TRBV15
CDR3: CATSAQQGERYGYTF

length: 12
J: TRBJ2-5
V: TRBV5-5
CDR3: CASSLEGETQYF

length: 17
J: TRBJ2-5
V: TRBV9
CDR3: CASSDSASGRGGETQYF

length: 15
J: TRBJ2-7
V: TRBV4-1
CDR3: CASSQDRGRSYEQYF

length: 13
J: TRBJ1-6
V: TRBV6-5
CDR3: CASSPSRASPLHF

length: 14
J: TRBJ2-3
V: TRBV19
CDR3: CASIGGRVADTQYF